This T cell receptor beta chain was obtained from a study of CD8 T cells in ankylosing spondylitis. Study-level points and caveats: A TCR beta motif of roughly 8 highly homologous variants appeared characteristic of ankylosing spondylitis blood.

CDR3 length: 15 amino acids. Germline V gene sequence: CDR1 MNHEY, CDR2 SMNVEV (reference sequence). V lost 5 bases to trimming and J lost 0 bases, with 11 bases between them. Note on this clonotype: Its target is unknown.

TCRdb fed the 5' RACE reads into MiXCR, producing one record per CDR3 protein. Found here are around 770,000 distinct CDR3 sequences, around 19% of them singletons; the top ten hold under 20%. The chain combines TRBV27 with TRBJ2-1, with D tentatively TRBD2 (5 bases). This TCR derives from a male donor with ankylosing spondylitis. The sample taken for sequencing was blood, either unsorted or a sorted T cell fraction (not recorded which). CDR3 region: CASSTPRGSYNEQFF. For the CDR3, the DNA is TGTGCCAGCAGTACCCCCCGGGGCTCCTACAATGAGCAGTTCTTC.